This T cell receptor (beta chain) was found in a study of graft-versus-host responses after intestinal transplantation (dated by TCRdb to the early 2020s). At the level of the whole study: Multivisceral, liver-intestinal, or isolated intestinal transplants were received by the recipients. Donor T cell macrochimerism was defined as a peak of at least 4% donor T cells among recipient peripheral blood mononuclear cells. Alloreactive clones were identified by sequencing pre-transplant mixed lymphocyte reaction products and comparing them with unstimulated pre-transplant donor and recipient T cells. Anti-thymocyte globulin induction was given to all recipients, followed by maintenance tacrolimus and steroids for about 3 years. Bulk TCR-beta CDR3 sequencing was used to track graft-versus-host and host-versus-graft alloreactive T cell clones in the graft, circulation and bone marrow after intestinal transplantation. The cohort enrolled 20 to 25 intestinal transplant recipients, one of whom was a retransplant, and a few patients without pretransplant specimens were excluded. Rather than being sequenced by the commercial service, samples from a few later patients were sequenced in-house on an Illumina MiSeq and processed with MiXCR.

About this clone: There is no known antigen for this receptor. There are no base qualities to consult, and no much larger clone falls within one base.

The investigation overall reported the following: Early after transplant, declines in HvG clones were associated with peak levels of circulating GvH clones. GvH clones turned up in recipient bone marrow, with some appearing earlier in ileal mucosa or blood, a pattern consistent with an intestinal mucosal origin. Patients with donor T cell macrochimerism had high GvH to HvG T cell clonal ratios in their allografts. The relatively low number and heterogeneity of intestinal transplant patients limited the conclusions.

The time point label on this specimen signifies: cells obtained before transplantation from donor or recipient. CD3+CD4+ and CD3+CD8+ populations were FACS-sorted from unstimulated pre-transplant donor and recipient cells taken from spleen or lymph nodes. Receptors were amplified or captured by the immunoSEQ multiplex PCR assay. For most patients, genomic DNA was isolated with the Qiagen DNeasy Blood and Tissue Kit and shipped frozen to Adaptive Biotechnologies for TCR sequencing. Adaptive Biotechnologies carried out high-throughput TCR-beta CDR3 sequencing of genomic DNA for most patients. The authors' pipeline ran thus. Adaptive's ImmunoSEQ software was the source of the TCR sequencing data for 18 patients, while a few other patients were processed with MiXCR and VDJtools. To correct CD4 versus CD8 sorting errors, sequences present in both subsets at a frequency ratio below 5:1 were removed. CDR3 nucleotide sequences shared between donor and recipient were removed because the origin of such sequences could not be assigned. Alloreactive clones required at least 2-fold expansion over unstimulated cells and minimum CFSE-low frequency of 0.002% (template counts) or 0.001% (read counts). Clones were considered mappable if detected in sequenced pre-transplant spleen, lymph node, or MLR CFSE-low populations of the donor or recipient. The cumulative frequency of alloreactive clones was calculated as a percentage of all sequences, weighted by copy number. TCRdb provides this immuneACCESS table in a form limited to in-frame rearrangements. Some clones are lacking; in checked studies, under half of them reflect an unresolved V gene, and why the rest are absent is not known. Clone size and V and J calls were adopted from that table, with D and trimming inferred from the DNA. Present in this sample are 84,000 or so clones, around 80% of which were seen just once. The ten largest clones take up 0.83% of the sample.

The material sequenced was unstimulated CD4+ T cells sorted from spleen or lymph node cells, taken before intestinal transplant. The TCR sequence derives from a human donor who received an intestinal transplant.

The sequenced DNA: TGCGCCAGCCGCCCGGGACTAGCGGTCGAGGATACGCAGTATTTT. Its amino acids are CASRPGLAVEDTQYF. The chain couples TRBV5-1 to TRBJ2-3; TRBD2 lines up with 11 middle nucleotides. The cysteine opens and the phenylalanine closes a CDR3 of 15 amino acids. Just CDR3 DNA is preserved here, 45 bases in frame from base 1. The germline V gene provides CDR1 SGHRS and CDR2 YFSETQ. Ends trimmed: V by 7 bases, J by 6 bases; bases unmatched to a gene: 10.